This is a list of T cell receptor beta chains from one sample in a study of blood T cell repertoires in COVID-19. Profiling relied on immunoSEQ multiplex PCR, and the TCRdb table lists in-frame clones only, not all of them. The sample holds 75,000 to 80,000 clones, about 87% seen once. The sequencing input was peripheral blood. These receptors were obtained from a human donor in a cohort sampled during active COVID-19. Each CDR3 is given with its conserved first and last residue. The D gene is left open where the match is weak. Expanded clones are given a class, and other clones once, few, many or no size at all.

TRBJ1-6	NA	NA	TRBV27	TGTGCCAGCCGGACCGTCACGATGGGGGGTCACAATTCACCCCTCCACTTT	CASRTVTMGGHNSPLHF
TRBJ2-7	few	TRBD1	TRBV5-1	TGCGCCAGCAGCTCAGGGACAGGGCGGTCCTACGAGCAGTACTTC	CASSSGTGRSYEQYF
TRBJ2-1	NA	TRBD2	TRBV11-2	TGTGCCAGCAGCTTCGGCAGGGAGGGTTATGAGCAGTTCTTC	CASSFGREGYEQFF
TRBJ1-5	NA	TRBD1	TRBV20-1	TGCAGTGCTGCACGACAGGGAATTATGCATTTT	CSAARQGIMHF
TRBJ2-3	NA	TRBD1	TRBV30	TGTGCCTGGAGTCCCACCCTGGACAGGGGCACGCAGTATTTT	CAWSPTLDRGTQYF
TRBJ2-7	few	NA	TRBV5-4	TGTGCCAGCAGCTTGTTTACAGGGATCAACTACGAGCAGTACTTC	CASSLFTGINYEQYF
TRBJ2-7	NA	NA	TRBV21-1	TGTGCCAGCAGCAAATTTGGGGGAGGGCCTTCCTACGAGCAGTACTTC	CASSKFGGGPSYEQYF
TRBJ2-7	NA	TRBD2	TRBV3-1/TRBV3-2	TGTGCCAGCAGCCAAGATCTAGCGGGAGGCTACGAGCAGTACTTC	CASSQDLAGGYEQYF
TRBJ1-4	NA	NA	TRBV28	TGTGCCAGCGGCACTCTCCGGGAGGCAACTAATGAAAAACTGTTTTTT	CASGTLREATNEKLFF
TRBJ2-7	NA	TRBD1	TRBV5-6	TGTGCCAGCAACGCCGGGACAGGGGCCTCCGAGCAGTACTTC	CASNAGTGASEQYF
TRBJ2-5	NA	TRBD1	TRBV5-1	TGCGCCAGCAGCTCGGACAGGGGGGGCGGGGAGACCCAGTACTTC	CASSSDRGGGETQYF
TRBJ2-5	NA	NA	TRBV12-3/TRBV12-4	TGTGCCACCCAGGATCGTGGCGGGGAGACCCAGTACTTC	CATQDRGGETQYF
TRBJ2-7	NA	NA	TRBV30	TGTGCCTGGAGGGAGGGATCCCACGAGCAGTACTTC	CAWREGSHEQYF
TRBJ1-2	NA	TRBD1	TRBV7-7	TGTGCTAGCAGCTTAGTAAAGACAGGGCGTTGGAGATATGGCTACACCTTC	CASSLVKTGRWRYGYTF
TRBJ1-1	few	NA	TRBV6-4	TGTGCCAGCAGCTCCGGGGGGATGAACACTGAAGCTTTCTTT	CASSSGGMNTEAFF
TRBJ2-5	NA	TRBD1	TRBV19	TGTGCCAGTAGCGACAGGGGATTTCGTATGGAGACCCAGTACTTC	CASSDRGFRMETQYF
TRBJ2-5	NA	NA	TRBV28	TGTGCCAGCAGGTCGGGCGGGGGCCTTATGTGGACCCAGTACTTC	CASRSGGGLMWTQYF
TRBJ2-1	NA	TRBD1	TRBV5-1	TGCGCCAGCAGCTTGGTTGGGACAGGGCAGAATGAGCAGTTCTTC	CASSLVGTGQNEQFF
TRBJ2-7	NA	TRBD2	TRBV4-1	TGCGCCAGCAGCCCAGGACTAGCGGGCGCCTACGAGCAGTACTTC	CASSPGLAGAYEQYF
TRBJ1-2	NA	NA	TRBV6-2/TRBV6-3	TGTGCCAGCAGCTCCATGGACAACATCTACTATGGCTACACCTTC	CASSSMDNIYYGYTF
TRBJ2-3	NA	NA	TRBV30	TGTGCCTGGAGGCAAGCGGGCACAGATACGCAGTATTTT	CAWRQAGTDTQYF
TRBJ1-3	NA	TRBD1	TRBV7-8	TGTGCCAGCAGCTCCCGGGACAGCTACTCTGGAAACACCATATATTTT	CASSSRDSYSGNTIYF
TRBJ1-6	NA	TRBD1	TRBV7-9	TGTGCCAGCAGCTTAGACGATCTGGGACAGGGACTCCACTTT	CASSLDDLGQGLHF
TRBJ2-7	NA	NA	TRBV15	TGTGCCACCAGCAGGGGTTCGCCAGAGGAATCCTACGAGCAGTACTTC	CATSRGSPEESYEQYF
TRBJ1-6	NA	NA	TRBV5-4	TGTGCCAGCAGCTTGAAGGACACGCCCCTCCACTTT	CASSLKDTPLHF
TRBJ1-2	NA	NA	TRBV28	TGTGCCAGTTTGGTCCGGAACTATGGCTACACCTTC	CASLVRNYGYTF
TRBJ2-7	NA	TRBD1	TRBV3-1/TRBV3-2	TGTGCCAGCAGCCAAGATAAAGGGGACAGGGGGCAAATAATATCCTACGAGCAGTACTTC	CASSQDKGDRGQIISYEQYF
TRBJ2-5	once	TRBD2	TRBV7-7	TGTGCCAGCAGCCTCGGGGGCGGGAGGGTTGAGACCCAGTACTTC	CASSLGGGRVETQYF
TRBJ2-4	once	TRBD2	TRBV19	TGTGCCAGTAGTCGCGGGAGGGCCGCCAAAAACATTCAGTACTTC	CASSRGRAAKNIQYF
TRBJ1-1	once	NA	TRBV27	TGTGCCAGCAGTTTAAGGCCCGCCGGGGGGAACACTGAAGCTTTCTTT	CASSLRPAGGNTEAFF
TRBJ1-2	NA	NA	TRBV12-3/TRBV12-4	TGTGCCAGCAGTTGGCGGGGACATGGCTACACCTTC	CASSWRGHGYTF
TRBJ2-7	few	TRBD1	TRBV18	TGTGCCAGCTCAGCAGGGGGCGAGCAGTACTTC	CASSAGGEQYF
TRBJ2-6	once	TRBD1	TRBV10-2	TGCGCCACCCGGAGGCCGGGACAGGTTCTATCTGGGGCCAACGTCCTGACTTTC	CATRRPGQVLSGANVLTF
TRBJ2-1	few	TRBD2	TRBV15	TGTGCCACCAGCAGAGACCCGGGACTAGGCTACAATGAGCAGTTCTTC	CATSRDPGLGYNEQFF
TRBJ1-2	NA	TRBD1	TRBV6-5	TGTGCCAGCAGTTACGAGAACAGGGGCGGGATAGATGACTACACCTTC	CASSYENRGGIDDYTF
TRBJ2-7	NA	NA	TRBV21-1	TGTGCCAGCAGCAAAGACCTGGGGGGGACTAGGATATCCTACGAGCAGTACTTC	CASSKDLGGTRISYEQYF
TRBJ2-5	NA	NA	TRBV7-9	TGTGCCAGCAGCCTGCCGGGTCAGCAAGAGACCCAGTACTTC	CASSLPGQQETQYF
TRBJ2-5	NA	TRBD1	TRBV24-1	TGTGCCACCAGGGGGACAGGGAGCCAAGAGACCCAGTACTTC	CATRGTGSQETQYF
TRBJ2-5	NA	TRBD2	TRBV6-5	TGTGCCAGCAGCTCCGCGGGACTACCCGGGGAGACCCAGTACTTC	CASSSAGLPGETQYF
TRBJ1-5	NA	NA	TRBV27	TGTGCCAGCAGCCCCGGTCCTGGGGGCATGGGCAATCAGCCCCAGCATTTT	CASSPGPGGMGNQPQHF
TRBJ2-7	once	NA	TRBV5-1	TGCGCCAGCAGCTTGACCATTGACAGACCCTACGAGCAGTACTTT	CASSLTIDRPYEQYF
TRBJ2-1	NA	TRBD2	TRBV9	TGTGCCAGCAGCGTAGAGCCTAGCGGGAGAAGGGGGGGACTCAATGAGCAGTTCTTC	CASSVEPSGRRGGLNEQFF
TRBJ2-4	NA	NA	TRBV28	TGTGCCAGCAGTTTAATCAGGGACACCCTAGCCAAAAACATTCAGTACTTC	CASSLIRDTLAKNIQYF
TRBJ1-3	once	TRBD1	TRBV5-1	TGCGCCAGCAGCTTCGGACAGGGAACTCTTGGAAACACCATATATTTT	CASSFGQGTLGNTIYF
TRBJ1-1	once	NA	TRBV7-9	TGTGCCAGCAGCTTGGCTGAGGGGGGGCTGACTGAAGCTTTCTTT	CASSLAEGGLTEAFF
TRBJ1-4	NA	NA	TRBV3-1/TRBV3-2	TGTGCCAGCAGCCAAGAGTTTGGGAGGGGAGAAAAACTGTTTTTT	CASSQEFGRGEKLFF
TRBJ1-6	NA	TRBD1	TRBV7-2	TGTGCCAGCAGCTCACAGGGGGCAGATAATTCACCCCTCCACTTT	CASSSQGADNSPLHF